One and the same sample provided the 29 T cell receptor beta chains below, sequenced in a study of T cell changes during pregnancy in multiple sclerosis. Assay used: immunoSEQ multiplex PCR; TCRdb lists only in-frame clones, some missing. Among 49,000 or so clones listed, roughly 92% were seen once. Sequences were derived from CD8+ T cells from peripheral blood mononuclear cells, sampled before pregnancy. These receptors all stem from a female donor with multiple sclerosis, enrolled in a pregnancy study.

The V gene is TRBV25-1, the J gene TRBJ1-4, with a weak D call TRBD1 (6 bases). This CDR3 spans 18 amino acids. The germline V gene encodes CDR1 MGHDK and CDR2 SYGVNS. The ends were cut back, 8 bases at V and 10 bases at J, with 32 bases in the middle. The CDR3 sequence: CASSEWGSTGFELRKLFF. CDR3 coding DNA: TGTGCCAGCTCCGAGTGGGGGTCTACAGGGTTCGAACTGAGAAAACTGTTTTTT.

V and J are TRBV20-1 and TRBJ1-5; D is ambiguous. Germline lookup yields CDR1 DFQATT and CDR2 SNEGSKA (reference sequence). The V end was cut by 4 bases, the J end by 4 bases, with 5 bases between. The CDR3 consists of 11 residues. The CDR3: CSAMTNQPQHF. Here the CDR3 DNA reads TGCAGTGCTATGACAAATCAGCCCCAGCATTTT.

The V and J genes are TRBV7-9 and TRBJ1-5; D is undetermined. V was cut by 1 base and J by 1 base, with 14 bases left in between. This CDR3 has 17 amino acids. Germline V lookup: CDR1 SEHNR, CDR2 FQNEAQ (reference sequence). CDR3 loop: CASSLGPEVQSNQPQHF. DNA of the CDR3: TGTGCCAGCAGCTTAGGTCCGGAGGTTCAGAGCAATCAGCCCCAGCATTTT. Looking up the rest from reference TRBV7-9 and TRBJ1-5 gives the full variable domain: DTGVSQNPRHKITKRGQNVTFRCDPISEHNRLYWYRQTLGQGPEFLTYFQNEAQLEKSRLLSDRFSAERPKGSFSTLEIQRTEQGDSAMYLCASSLGPEVQSNQPQHFGDGTRLSIL.

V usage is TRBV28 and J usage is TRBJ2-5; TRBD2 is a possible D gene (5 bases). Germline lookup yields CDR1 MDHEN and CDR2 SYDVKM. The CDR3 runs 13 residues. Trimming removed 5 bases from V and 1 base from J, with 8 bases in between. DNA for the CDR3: TGTGCCAGCAGTCCGGACTCCCAAGAGACCCAGTACTTC. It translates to CASSPDSQETQYF.

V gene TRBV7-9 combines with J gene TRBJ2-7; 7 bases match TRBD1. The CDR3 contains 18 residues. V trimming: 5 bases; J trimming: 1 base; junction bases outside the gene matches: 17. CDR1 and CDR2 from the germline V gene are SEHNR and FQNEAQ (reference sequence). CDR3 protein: CASSGRRQGYPESYEQYF. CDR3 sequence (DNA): TGTGCCAGCAGCGGACGGCGACAGGGCTACCCTGAGTCCTACGAGCAGTACTTC.

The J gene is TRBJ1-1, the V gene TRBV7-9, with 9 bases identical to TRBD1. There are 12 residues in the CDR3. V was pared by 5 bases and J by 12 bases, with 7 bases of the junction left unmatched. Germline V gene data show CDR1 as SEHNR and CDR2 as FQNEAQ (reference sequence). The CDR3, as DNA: TGTGCCAGCAGCCCCAGAGACAGGGGGACTTTCTTT. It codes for CASSPRDRGTFF.

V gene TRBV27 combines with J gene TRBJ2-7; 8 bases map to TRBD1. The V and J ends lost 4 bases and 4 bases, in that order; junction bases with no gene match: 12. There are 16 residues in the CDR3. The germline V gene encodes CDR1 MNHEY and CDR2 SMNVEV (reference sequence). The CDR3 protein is CASSWAGGAAGYEQYF. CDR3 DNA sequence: TGTGCCAGCAGTTGGGCAGGGGGCGCGGCGGGATACGAGCAGTACTTC.

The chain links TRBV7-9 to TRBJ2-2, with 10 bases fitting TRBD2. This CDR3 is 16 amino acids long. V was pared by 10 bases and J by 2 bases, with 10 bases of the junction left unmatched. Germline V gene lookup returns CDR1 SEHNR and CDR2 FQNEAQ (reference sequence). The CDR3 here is CATPASGSYNTGELFF. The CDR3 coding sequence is TGTGCCACCCCGGCTAGCGGGAGCTATAACACCGGGGAGCTGTTTTTT.

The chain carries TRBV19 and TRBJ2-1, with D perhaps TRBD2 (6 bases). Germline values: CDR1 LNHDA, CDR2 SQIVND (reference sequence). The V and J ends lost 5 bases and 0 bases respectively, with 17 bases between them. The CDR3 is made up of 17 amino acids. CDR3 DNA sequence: TGTGCCAGTAGTTTGGGGCATAGCGGAAGCTCCTACAATGAGCAGTTCTTC. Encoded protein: CASSLGHSGSSYNEQFF.

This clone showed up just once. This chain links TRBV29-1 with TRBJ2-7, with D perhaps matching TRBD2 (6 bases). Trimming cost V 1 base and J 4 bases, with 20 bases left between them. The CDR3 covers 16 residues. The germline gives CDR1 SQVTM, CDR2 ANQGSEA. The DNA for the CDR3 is TGCAGCGTTGAAGGTGCGTCGGAGGGAGTAGAATACGAGCAGTACTTC. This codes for CSVEGASEGVEYEQYF.

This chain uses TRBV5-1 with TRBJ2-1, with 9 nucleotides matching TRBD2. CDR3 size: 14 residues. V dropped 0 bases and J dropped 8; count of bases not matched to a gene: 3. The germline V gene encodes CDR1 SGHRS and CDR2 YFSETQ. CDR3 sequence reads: CASSLDSGRDEQFF. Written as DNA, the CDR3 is TGCGCCAGCAGCTTGGATAGCGGGAGAGATGAGCAGTTCTTC.

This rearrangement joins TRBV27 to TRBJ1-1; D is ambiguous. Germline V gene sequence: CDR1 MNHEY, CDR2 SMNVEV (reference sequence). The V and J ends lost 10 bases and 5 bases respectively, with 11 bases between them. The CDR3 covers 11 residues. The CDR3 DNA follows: TGTGCCACCAATCATCTAACTGAAGCTTTCTTT. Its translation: CATNHLTEAFF.

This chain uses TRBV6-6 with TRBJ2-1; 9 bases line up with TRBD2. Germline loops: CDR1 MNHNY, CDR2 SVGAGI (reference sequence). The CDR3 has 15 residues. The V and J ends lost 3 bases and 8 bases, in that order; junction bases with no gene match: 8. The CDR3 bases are TGTGCCAGCAGTTATTTGGCGGGAGGGTTCGATGAGCAGTTCTTC. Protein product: CASSYLAGGFDEQFF.

The DNA of the CDR3 is TGTGCCAGCAGCTTACCGGGAGTAAAGGGGGAGACCCAGTACTTC. This translates into CASSLPGVKGETQYF. The V call is TRBV11-2, the J call TRBJ2-5; a weak D match, TRBD2 (6 bases). This CDR3 is built from 15 residues. Germline CDR1 and CDR2: SGHAT and FQNNGV. Trimming left V 2 bases short and J 5 bases short, with 15 bases between.

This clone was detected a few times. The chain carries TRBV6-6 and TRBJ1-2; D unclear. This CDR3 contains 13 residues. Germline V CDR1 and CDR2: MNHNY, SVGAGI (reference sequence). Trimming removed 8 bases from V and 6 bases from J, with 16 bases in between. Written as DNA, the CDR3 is TGTGCCAGCCGGCGGGTTCCCTTAGATGGCTACACCTTC. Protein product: CASRRVPLDGYTF.

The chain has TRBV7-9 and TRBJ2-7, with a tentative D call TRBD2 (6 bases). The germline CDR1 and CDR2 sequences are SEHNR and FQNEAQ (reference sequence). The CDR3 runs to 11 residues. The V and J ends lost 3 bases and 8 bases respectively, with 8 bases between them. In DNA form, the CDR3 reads TGTGCCAGCAGCTTGGAGGGAAAGCAGTACTTC. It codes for CASSLEGKQYF.

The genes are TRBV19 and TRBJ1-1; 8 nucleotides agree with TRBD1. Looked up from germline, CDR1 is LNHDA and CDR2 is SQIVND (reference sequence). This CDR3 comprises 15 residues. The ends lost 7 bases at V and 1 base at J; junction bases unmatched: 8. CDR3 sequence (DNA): TGTGCCAGTACCGATCCTGGACAGGGGAACACTGAAGCTTTCTTT. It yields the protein CASTDPGQGNTEAFF.

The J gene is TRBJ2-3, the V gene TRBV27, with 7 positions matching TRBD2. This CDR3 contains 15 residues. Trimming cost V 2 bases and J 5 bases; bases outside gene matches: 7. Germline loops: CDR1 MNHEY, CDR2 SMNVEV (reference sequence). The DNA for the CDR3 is TGTGCCAGCAGTTTAATGATAGGGAGGGGAGATACGCAGTATTTT. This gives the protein CASSLMIGRGDTQYF.

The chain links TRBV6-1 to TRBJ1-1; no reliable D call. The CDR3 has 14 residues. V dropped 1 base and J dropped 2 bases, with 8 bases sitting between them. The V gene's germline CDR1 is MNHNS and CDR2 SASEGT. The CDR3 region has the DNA TGTGCCAGCAGTGAAGACGGGTCCAACACTGAAGCTTTCTTT. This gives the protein CASSEDGSNTEAFF.

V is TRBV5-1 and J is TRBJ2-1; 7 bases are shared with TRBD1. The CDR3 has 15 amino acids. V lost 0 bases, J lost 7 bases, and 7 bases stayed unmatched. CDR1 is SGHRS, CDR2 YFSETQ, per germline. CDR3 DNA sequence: TGCGCCAGCAGCTTGGAGGGTAGGGGGCGGAATGAGCAGTTCTTC. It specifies CASSLEGRGRNEQFF.

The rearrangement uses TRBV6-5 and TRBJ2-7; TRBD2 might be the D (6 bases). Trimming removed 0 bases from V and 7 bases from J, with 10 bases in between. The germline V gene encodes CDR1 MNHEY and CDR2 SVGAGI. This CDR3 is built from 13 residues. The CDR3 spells CASSYSTSTEQYF. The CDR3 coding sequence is TGTGCCAGCAGTTACTCGACTAGTACTGAGCAGTACTTC.

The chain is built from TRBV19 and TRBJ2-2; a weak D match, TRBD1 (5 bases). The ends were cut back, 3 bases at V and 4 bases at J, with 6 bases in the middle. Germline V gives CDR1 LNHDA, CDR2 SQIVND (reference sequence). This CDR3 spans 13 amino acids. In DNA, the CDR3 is TGTGCCAGTAGTATCAGGGTCACCGGGGAGCTGTTTTTT. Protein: CASSIRVTGELFF.

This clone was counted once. CDR3 nucleotides: TGCGCCAGCAGCCAGGGGACAGGGGGGAACACTGAAGCTTTCTTT. Translated: CASSQGTGGNTEAFF. The chain links TRBV4-1 to TRBJ1-1, with 11 bases lining up with TRBD1. The CDR3 sequence is 15 residues long. The V gene end was trimmed by 3 bases and the J gene end by 1 base; junction bases not matched to a gene: 1. From germline, CDR1 is MGHRA and CDR2 YSYEKL.

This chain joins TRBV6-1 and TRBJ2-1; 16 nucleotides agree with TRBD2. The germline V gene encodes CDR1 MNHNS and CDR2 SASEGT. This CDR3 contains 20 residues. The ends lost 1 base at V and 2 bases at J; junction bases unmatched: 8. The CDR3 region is CASSEGTGTSGRAAYNEQFF. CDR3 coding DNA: TGTGCCAGCAGTGAAGGGACAGGGACTAGCGGGAGGGCCGCCTACAATGAGCAGTTCTTC.

The CDR3 protein is CASSEGLAGAETQYF. The CDR3 DNA follows: TGCGCCAGCAGCGAAGGACTAGCGGGTGCGGAGACCCAGTACTTC. The chain combines TRBV5-1 with TRBJ2-5; 11 nucleotides agree with TRBD2. Unmatched junction bases numbered 7, after V lost 4 bases and J lost 5 bases. The CDR3 is 15 amino acids. Germline values: CDR1 SGHRS, CDR2 YFSETQ.

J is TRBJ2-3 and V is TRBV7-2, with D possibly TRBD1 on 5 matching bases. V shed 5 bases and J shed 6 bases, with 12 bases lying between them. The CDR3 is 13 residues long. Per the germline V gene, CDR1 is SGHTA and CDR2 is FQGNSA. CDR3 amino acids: CASSPMGRDTQYF. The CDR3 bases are TGTGCCAGCAGCCCCATGGGGCGGGATACGCAGTATTTT.

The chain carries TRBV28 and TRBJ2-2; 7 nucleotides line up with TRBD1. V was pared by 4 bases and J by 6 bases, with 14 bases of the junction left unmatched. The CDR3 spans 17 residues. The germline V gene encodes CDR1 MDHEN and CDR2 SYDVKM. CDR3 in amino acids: CASSSSPGQPIPGELFF. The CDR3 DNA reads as TGTGCCAGCAGTTCCTCCCCGGGACAGCCCATTCCCGGGGAGCTGTTTTTT.

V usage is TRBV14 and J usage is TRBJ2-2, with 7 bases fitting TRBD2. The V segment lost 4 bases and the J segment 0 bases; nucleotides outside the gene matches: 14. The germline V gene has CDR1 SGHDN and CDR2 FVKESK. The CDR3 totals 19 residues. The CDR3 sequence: CASSLGLAGAYSNTGELFF. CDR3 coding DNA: TGTGCCAGCAGCCTGGGACTGGCGGGAGCCTACTCGAACACCGGGGAGCTGTTTTTT.

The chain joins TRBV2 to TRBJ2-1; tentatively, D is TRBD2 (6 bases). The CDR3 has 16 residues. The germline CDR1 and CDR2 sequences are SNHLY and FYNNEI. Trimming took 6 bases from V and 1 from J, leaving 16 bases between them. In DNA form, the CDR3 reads TGTGCCAGCAGGCCCTTAGCTGGGACTTCCTACAATGAGCAGTTCTTC. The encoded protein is CASRPLAGTSYNEQFF.